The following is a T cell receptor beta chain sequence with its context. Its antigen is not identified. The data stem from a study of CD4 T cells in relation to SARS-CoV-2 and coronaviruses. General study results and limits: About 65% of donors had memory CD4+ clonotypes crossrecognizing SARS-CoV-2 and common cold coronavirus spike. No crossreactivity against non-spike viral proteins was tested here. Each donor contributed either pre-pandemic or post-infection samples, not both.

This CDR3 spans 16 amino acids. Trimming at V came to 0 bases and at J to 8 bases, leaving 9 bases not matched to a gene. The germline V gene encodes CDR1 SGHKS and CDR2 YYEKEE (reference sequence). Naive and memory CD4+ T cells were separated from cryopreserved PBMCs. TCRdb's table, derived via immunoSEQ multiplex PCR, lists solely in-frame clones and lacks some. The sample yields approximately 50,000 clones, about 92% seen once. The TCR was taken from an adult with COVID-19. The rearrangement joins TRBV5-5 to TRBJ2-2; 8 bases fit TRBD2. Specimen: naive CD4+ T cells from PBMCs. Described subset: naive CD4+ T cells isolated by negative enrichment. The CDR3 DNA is TGTGCCAGCAGCTTGGGGCTAGCGGGCCGAGGGGGGGAGCTGTTTTTT. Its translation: CASSLGLAGRGGELFF. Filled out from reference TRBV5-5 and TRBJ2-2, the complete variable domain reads DAGVTQSPTHLIKTRGQQVTLRCSPISGHKSVSWYQQVLGQGPQFIFQYYEKEERGRGNFPDRFSARQFPNYSSELNVNALLLGDSALYLCASSLGLAGRGGELFFGEGSRLTVL.